The 29 T cell receptor beta chains given below trace back to one sample, sequenced in a study of beta chain features in type 1 diabetes. Study results and caveats: Moderately but significantly shorter TCRB CDR3s were found in Type 1 diabetes patients in all four CD4+ subsets.

The investigators reverse transcribed all of the isolated RNA, so they sequenced expressed TCRB transcripts. The method was immunoSEQ multiplex PCR; TCRdb's version includes in-frame clones alone and lacks a portion of them. The table shows about 130,000 clones, with around 9% occurring only once. Their specific antigens are unknown. What was sequenced was central memory CD4+ T cells from blood. The receptors shown here come from a man under 40 with type 1 diabetes.

This clone was recorded at least ten times. The V gene is TRBV7-9, the J gene TRBJ2-5; 11 bases are a match to TRBD1. CDR1 is SEHNR, CDR2 FQNEAQ, per germline (reference sequence). The junction had 5 bases not matched to a gene; V was cut back by 5 bases and J by 0 bases. This CDR3 comprises 16 residues. Here the CDR3 reads CASSPGTGGHQETQYF. In nucleotides, the CDR3 is TGTGCCAGCAGCCCCGGGACAGGGGGACACCAAGAGACCCAGTACTTC. Drawing the rest from reference TRBV7-9 and TRBJ2-5, the complete variable domain is DTGVSQNPRHKITKRGQNVTFRCDPISEHNRLYWYRQTLGQGPEFLTYFQNEAQLEKSRLLSDRFSAERPKGSFSTLEIQRTEQGDSAMYLCASSPGTGGHQETQYFGPGTRLLVL.

This chain uses TRBV18 with TRBJ1-1, with TRBD1 matching 11 bases. Per the germline V gene, CDR1 is KGHSH and CDR2 is LQKENI. The ends lost 3 bases at V and 3 bases at J; junction bases unmatched: 6. The CDR3 sequence is 16 residues long. CDR3 region: CASSPRTGGLDTEAFF. The CDR3 nucleotides read TGTGCCAGCTCACCCCGGACAGGGGGCTTGGACACTGAAGCTTTCTTT.

In this sample, this clone turned up a few times. At one of its ends the junction is not consistent with the germline gene, which may arise from a read error. The chain joins TRBV7-7 to TRBJ2-1, with TRBD1 identical over 7 bases. The CDR3 has 14 residues. Germline values: CDR1 SSHAT, CDR2 FNYEAQ (reference sequence). CDR3 in DNA: TGTGCTAGCAGCGCCCTACAGGGGTCGAATGAGCAGTTCTTC. Translation gives CASSALQGSNEQFF. Based on the CDR3 plus reference TRBV7-7 and TRBJ2-1, the full variable domain is GAGVSQSPRYKVTKRGQDVTLRCDPISSHATLYWYQQALGQGPEFLTYFNYEAQPDKSGLPSDRFSAERPEGSISTLTIQRTEQRDSAMYRCASSALQGSNEQFFGPGTRLTVL.

The V gene is TRBV6-5, the J gene TRBJ1-1, with 7 positions matching TRBD1. Germline loops: CDR1 MNHEY, CDR2 SVGAGI. The J segment lost 1 base and the V segment lost 6 bases, leaving 5 bases of the junction unmatched. The CDR3 has 14 residues. The CDR3 spells CASRATGENTEAFF. For the CDR3, the DNA is TGTGCCAGCAGAGCAACAGGGGAGAACACTGAAGCTTTCTTT.

This clone was seen a handful of times. The V call is TRBV14, the J call TRBJ2-1, with TRBD1 as a possible D gene (6 bases). With 2 bases removed from V and 6 bases from J, the gap between germline ends came to 11 bases. The CDR3 loop spans 14 amino acids. The germline CDR1 and CDR2 sequences are SGHDN and FVKESK. The CDR3 coding sequence is TGTGCCAGCAGCCAAAGGAGGACAGTCAATGAGCAGTTCTTC. Encoded protein: CASSQRRTVNEQFF.

The V call is TRBV4-2, the J call TRBJ1-1; TRBD1 matches at 9 bases. Unmatched junction bases numbered 12, after V lost 0 bases and J lost 4 bases. CDR3 length: 18 residues. Germline CDR1 and CDR2: LGHNA and YNFKEQ. Here the CDR3 DNA reads TGTGCCAGCAGCCAAGACCCGGGGGGACAGGGAAGGGGCACTGAAGCTTTCTTT. Amino acid sequence: CASSQDPGGQGRGTEAFF.

This clone was observed a handful of times. This chain joins TRBV18 and TRBJ2-2; D may be TRBD2 (5 bases). V lost 0 bases to trimming and J lost 6 bases, with 11 bases between them. CDR3 length: 15 amino acids. Looked up from germline, CDR1 is KGHSH and CDR2 is LQKENI. Here the CDR3 reads CASSPPHPAAGELFF. CDR3 nucleotides: TGTGCCAGCTCACCACCGCACCCAGCGGCCGGGGAGCTGTTTTTT.

V and J are TRBV11-2 and TRBJ1-6; the D is unclear. The CDR3 loop spans 14 amino acids. Germline V lookup: CDR1 SGHAT, CDR2 FQNNGV. V dropped 3 bases and J dropped 7 bases, with 10 bases sitting between them. The DNA for the CDR3 is TGTGCCAGCAGCTTTATCGGGTCGAATTCACCCCTCCACTTT. The encoded protein is CASSFIGSNSPLHF. The full variable domain, in which reference TRBV11-2 and TRBJ1-6 provide the parts outside the CDR3, is EAGVAQSPRYKIIEKRQSVAFWCNPISGHATLYWYQQILGQGPKLLIQFQNNGVVDDSQLPKDRFSAERLKGVDSTLKIQPAKLEDSAVYLCASSFIGSNSPLHFGNGTRLTVT.

This clone was counted a few times. This rearrangement joins TRBV4-2 to TRBJ2-3; 9 bases agree with TRBD1. Germline V gene data show CDR1 as LGHNA and CDR2 as YNFKEQ. V dropped 1 base and J dropped 0; count of bases not matched to a gene: 5. The CDR3 is made up of 17 amino acids. In nucleotides, the CDR3 is TGTGCCAGCAGCCAAGCCACAGGGGGCTCCAGCACAGATACGCAGTATTTT. Its protein is CASSQATGGSSTDTQYF.

This clone was observed a handful of times. This rearrangement joins TRBV4-2 to TRBJ1-2; a possible D gene is TRBD1 (6 bases). The germline V and J ends were trimmed by 0 bases and 3 bases, with 11 bases remaining between them. This CDR3 spans 15 amino acids. Germline CDR1 reads LGHNA; CDR2 reads YNFKEQ. CDR3 amino acids: CASSQDRGAHYGYTF. The CDR3 DNA is TGTGCCAGCAGCCAAGACCGGGGGGCTCACTATGGCTACACCTTC.

This clone was detected only a few times. The chain combines TRBV27 with TRBJ1-2; 7 bases agree with TRBD1. Germline assignment: CDR1 MNHEY and CDR2 SMNVEV (reference sequence). With V trimmed by 3 bases and J by 7 bases, 5 bases remained unmatched. This CDR3 is built from 13 residues. The CDR3 reads CASSFEGARGYTF. Here the CDR3 DNA reads TGTGCCAGCAGTTTCGAGGGGGCGCGTGGCTACACCTTC.

This clone came up a few times. V usage is TRBV11-2 and J usage is TRBJ1-1; TRBD1 might be the D (6 bases). The V end was cut by 4 bases, the J end by 5 bases, with 14 bases between. Per germline, CDR1 SGHAT and CDR2 FQNNGV. The CDR3 is 14 residues long. CDR3 region: CASSSQGGGTEAFF. CDR3 in DNA: TGTGCCAGCAGCTCACAGGGCGGCGGGACTGAAGCTTTCTTT.

A few counts support this clone. The CDR3 is CASSLSRRELNTEAFF. CDR3 nucleotide sequence: TGTGCCAGCAGTTTATCTAGGAGGGAACTGAACACTGAAGCTTTCTTT. This chain connects TRBV27 to TRBJ1-1; no reliable D call. Deletions cut 0 bases from V and 0 bases from J, with 11 bases between. The CDR3 totals 16 residues. CDR1 is MNHEY and CDR2 is SMNVEV in the germline V gene (reference sequence).

The chain links TRBV7-2 to TRBJ1-5; 9 nucleotides agree with TRBD1. Germline V lookup: CDR1 SGHTA, CDR2 FQGNSA. The CDR3 loop spans 15 amino acids. The ends lost 5 bases at V and 6 bases at J; junction bases unmatched: 8. As DNA, the CDR3 is TGTGCCAGCAGCCAAGGGGACAGGGTCGGTCAGCCCCAGCATTTT. Translating gives CASSQGDRVGQPQHF.

The chain uses TRBV5-1 and TRBJ1-4; 7 bases match TRBD1. The CDR3 extends over 16 amino acids. The ends lost 4 bases at V and 5 bases at J; junction bases unmatched: 11. The germline V gene encodes CDR1 SGHRS and CDR2 YFSETQ. The CDR3 sequence is CASSRSPGQSNEKLFF. The DNA of the CDR3 is TGCGCCAGCAGCAGATCCCCGGGACAGTCAAATGAAAAACTGTTTTTT.

This clone has a handful of counts. This chain uses TRBV29-1 with TRBJ2-5, with D uncertain. This CDR3 has 11 residues. V was trimmed by 4 bases and J by 5 bases, leaving 8 bases between them. Germline-derived CDR1 and CDR2 are SQVTM and ANQGSEA. CDR3 loop: CSVVFSETQYF. Here the CDR3 DNA reads TGCAGCGTTGTTTTTAGTGAGACCCAGTACTTC. The full variable domain, with the rest looked up from reference TRBV29-1 and TRBJ2-5, is SAVISQKPSRDICQRGTSLTIQCQVDSQVTMMFWYRQQPGQSLTLIATANQGSEATYESGFVIDKFPISRPNLTFSTLTVSNMSPEDSSIYLCSVVFSETQYFGPGTRLLVL.

V and J are TRBV9 and TRBJ1-4; 9 bases line up with TRBD1. V shed 3 bases and J 5 bases; nucleotides not matched to a gene: 11. Per the germline V gene, CDR1 is SGDLS and CDR2 is YYNGEE. The CDR3 covers 17 residues. The CDR3, as DNA: TGTGCCAGCAGCGGAGCCTATTTTGACAGGGGGAATGAAAAACTGTTTTTT. The encoded protein is CASSGAYFDRGNEKLFF. Drawing the rest from reference TRBV9 and TRBJ1-4, the complete variable domain is DSGVTQTPKHLITATGQRVTLRCSPRSGDLSVYWYQQSLDQGLQFLIQYYNGEERAKGNILERFSAQQFPDLHSELNLSSLELGDSALYFCASSGAYFDRGNEKLFFGSGTQLSVL.

This clone was picked up a small number of times. The J gene is TRBJ2-3, the V gene TRBV9; 8 bases align to TRBD1. The CDR3 length is 16 residues. CDR1 is SGDLS, CDR2 YYNGEE, per germline. Trimming cost V 4 bases and J 5 bases; bases outside gene matches: 12. Here the CDR3 DNA reads TGTGCCAGCAGCAAGTCGACAGGGGACTTGGGAGATACGCAGTATTTT. Its protein product is CASSKSTGDLGDTQYF.

J is TRBJ1-5 and V is TRBV29-1, with D unclear. Trimming removed 4 bases from V and 4 bases from J, with 8 bases in between. Germline CDR1 and CDR2: SQVTM and ANQGSEA. The CDR3 is made up of 12 amino acids. The DNA for the CDR3 is TGCAGCGTTGGGTCAGTGAATCAGCCCCAGCATTTT. It is translated as CSVGSVNQPQHF.

In this sample, this clone turned up a few times. This sequence joins TRBV10-3 and TRBJ1-2; D call uncertain. In germline, CDR1 is ENHRY, CDR2 SYGVKD. This CDR3 spans 12 amino acids. V dropped 4 bases and J dropped 8 bases, with 11 bases sitting between them. CDR3 sequence: CAISVSTRGYTF. CDR3 nucleotide sequence: TGTGCCATCAGTGTTTCAACGAGGGGCTACACCTTC.

The chain carries TRBV5-4 and TRBJ2-1; 10 bases map to TRBD1. Germline CDR1 SGHNT, CDR2 YYREEE (reference sequence). This CDR3 has 15 residues. The ends lost 1 base at V and 7 bases at J; junction bases unmatched: 5. CDR3 sequence: CASSLRQGAGNEQFF. The CDR3 bases are TGTGCCAGCAGCTTGAGACAGGGGGCGGGAAATGAGCAGTTCTTC.

This sequence joins TRBV30 and TRBJ1-6, with TRBD1 identical over 10 bases. The trim removed 0 bases at V and 9 bases at J, leaving 5 bases unmatched. The CDR3 runs 15 residues. Germline CDR1 and CDR2: GTSNPN and SVGIG (reference sequence). CDR3 in DNA: TGTGCCTGGAGTGTAGAGGGGACAGGGGTTTCACCCCTCCACTTT. Translated, it gives CAWSVEGTGVSPLHF.

This clone was found a few times. A much larger clone is a single base away; this may be a read error. The rearrangement links TRBV7-3 to TRBJ2-1; 8 bases are shared with TRBD2. The germline CDR1 and CDR2 sequences are SGHTA and FQGTGA. The CDR3 loop spans 16 amino acids. Trimming removed 2 bases from V and 2 bases from J; junction bases left unmatched: 5. The CDR3 protein is CASSLALAGAYNEQFF. As DNA, the CDR3 is TGTGCCAGCAGCTTAGCCCTAGCGGGCGCCTACAATGAGCAGTTCTTC.

The V call is TRBV19, the J call TRBJ1-2; D might be TRBD1 (5 bases). The CDR3 has 13 amino acids. Between the trimmed V and J ends, which lost 5 bases and 8 bases, there was a span of 15 bases. Looked up from germline, CDR1 is LNHDA and CDR2 is SQIVND (reference sequence). Written as DNA, the CDR3 is TGTGCCAGTAGTTCGGGACTCCAGAGGGGCTACACCTTC. Protein product: CASSSGLQRGYTF. Using reference TRBV19 and TRBJ1-2 for the parts outside the CDR3, the full variable domain is DGGITQSPKYLFRKEGQNVTLSCEQNLNHDAMYWYRQDPGQGLRLIYYSQIVNDFQKGDIAEGYSVSREKKESFPLTVTSAQKNPTAFYLCASSSGLQRGYTFGSGTRLTVV.

This chain connects TRBV29-1 to TRBJ1-1; no clear D gene. This CDR3 has 13 amino acids. Germline V gives CDR1 SQVTM, CDR2 ANQGSEA. Trimming removed 5 bases at V and 1 base at J, with 11 bases between. The CDR3 nucleotides read TGCAGCGTTCCTGCGGGTGGGAACACTGAAGCTTTCTTT. Its protein is CSVPAGGNTEAFF.

This chain connects TRBV7-2 to TRBJ2-5, with TRBD2 matching 10 bases. This CDR3 is 16 amino acids long. V dropped 5 bases and J dropped 0; count of bases not matched to a gene: 6. Germline V CDR1 and CDR2: SGHTA, FQGNSA. CDR3 sequence (DNA): TGTGCCAGCAGCCTTACTAGCGGGACGTACCAAGAGACCCAGTACTTC. It codes for CASSLTSGTYQETQYF.

This clone was picked up a small number of times. The chain employs TRBV7-2 and TRBJ2-1; the match to TRBD2 covers 10 bases. The CDR3 is 15 amino acids. Germline values: CDR1 SGHTA, CDR2 FQGNSA. Unmatched junction bases numbered 5, after V lost 4 bases and J lost 5 bases. Here the CDR3 DNA reads TGTGCCAGCAGCTACACTAGCGGGAACCACAATGAGCAGTTCTTC. Amino acid sequence: CASSYTSGNHNEQFF.

This clone appeared a few times. This chain uses TRBV2 with TRBJ1-2; 10 bases line up with TRBD1. Per the germline V gene, CDR1 is SNHLY and CDR2 is FYNNEI. The CDR3 spans 14 residues. The V gene end was trimmed by 7 bases and the J gene end by 4 bases; junction bases not matched to a gene: 6. DNA of the CDR3: TGTGCCAGCATTGCGACAGGGGGCGCCTATGGCTACACCTTC. Protein product: CASIATGGAYGYTF.

This clone appeared once. The V call is TRBV5-1, the J call TRBJ2-7; D possibly corresponds to TRBD1 (6 bases). This CDR3 contains 14 residues. The germline V and J ends were trimmed by 0 bases and 7 bases, with 14 bases remaining between them. CDR1 is SGHRS and CDR2 is YFSETQ in the germline V gene. CDR3 nucleotides: TGCGCCAGCAGCTTGGCGCAGGGGAGTCGGGAGCAGTACTTC. It translates to CASSLAQGSREQYF.